This note documents a single TCR beta chain sequence. Antigen: not known. CDR3 length equals 13 residues. In germline, CDR1 is SGHTA, CDR2 FQGNSA. Trimming left V 1 base short and J 3 bases short, with 6 bases between. This sample was included in a study of vaccination and CD4 T cells after COVID-19. Study-level background: Cultures that served as controls received a CEFX pool, an HIV-1 Nef pool, or no peptide. Whole-study results and caveats: Only post-vaccination samples contained a median roughly 86% of the reactive clones in convalescent patients.

As to treatment: roughly 11-day PBMC culture with coronavirus spike peptide pools or control peptides (ViraFEST assay). An unexposed donor provided the CD4+ T cells, which were collected before the COVID-19 pandemic (2011-2018). Investigators exposed CD4+ T cells from unexposed donors to SARS-CoV-2 S/N and four cold-coronavirus spikes, as cells permitted. The Oncomine TCR Beta short-read assay was applied to DNA of cultured CD4+ T cells. Genomic DNA was taken out of cultured CD4+ T cells by extraction. TCRdb passed the PCR reads through MiXCR, listing each CDR3 protein once. The table has about 7,800 distinct CDR3 sequences, roughly 43% seen once.

This clonotype was obtained from a human donor in good health. The sample comprised CD4+ T cells from blood, cultured in vitro. J is TRBJ2-5 and V is TRBV7-2, with D tentatively TRBD1 (6 bases). CDR3 amino acids: CASSLGTEETQYF. In DNA form, the CDR3 reads TGTGCCAGCAGCTTAGGGACAGAAGAGACCCAGTACTTC. The full variable domain, rest sourced from reference TRBV7-2 and TRBJ2-5, is GAGVSQSPSNKVTEKGKDVELRCDPISGHTALYWYRQSLGQGLEFLIYFQGNSAPDKSGLPSDRFSAERTGGSVSTLTIQRTQQEDSAVYLCASSLGTEETQYFGPGTRLLVL.